The 27 T cell receptor beta chains listed next were all sequenced from one sample in a study of T cell clonality in common variable immunodeficiency. The repertoire was sequenced with immunoSEQ multiplex PCR; TCRdb's copy has only in-frame clones and lacks some. The profile covers 40,000 to 65,000 clones, none occurring a single time. Sequencing was carried out using peripheral blood mononuclear cells. These receptors all come from a person aged 18 to 70 in good health.

This clone was seen repeatedly, ten times or more. The read ends 3 residues shy of where the CDR3 ends; the end is completed using the germline J gene. The chain is built from TRBV30 and TRBJ2-4; 7 bases line up with TRBD2. The CDR3 contains 14 residues. Germline V gene sequence: CDR1 GTSNPN, CDR2 SVGIG (reference sequence). J was trimmed by 0 bases and V by 8 bases; bases with no gene match: 7. CDR3 bases read: TGTGCCGAATCTAGCGGCGTAGCCAAAAACATT. Translating it yields CAESSGVAKNI. The whole CDR3 sequence is CAESSGVAKNIQYF.

In regard to this clone: The CDR3 end lies 3 residues beyond the end of the read and is filled in from the germline J gene. The chain carries TRBV20-1 and TRBJ2-3; a weak D match, TRBD2 (5 bases). Per the germline V gene, CDR1 is DFQATT and CDR2 is SNEGSKA (reference sequence). The CDR3 has 11 amino acids. CDR3 sequence reads: CSAPTRETQYF. CDR3 DNA (partial): TGCAGTGCCCCTACTAGGGAGACG.

The sequenced CDR3 bases are TGTGCCAGCAGCACTCAACAGGGTCGAATTGAAAAG. Protein: CASSTQQGRIEK. The CDR3, in full, reads CASSTQQGRIEKLFF. The chain carries TRBV7-2 and TRBJ2-2, with D perhaps matching TRBD1 (6 bases). The read is 3 residues too short to cover the CDR3 end, so that end is filled in from the germline J gene. The CDR3 spans 15 residues. Per germline, CDR1 SGHTA and CDR2 FQGNSA.

This clone was observed at least ten times. The sequenced fragment ends 3 residues before the CDR3 boundary, so the rest is inferred from the germline J gene. V usage is TRBV5-4 and J usage is TRBJ2-1, with 10 bases identical to TRBD1. Germline assignment: CDR1 SGHNT and CDR2 YYREEE (reference sequence). Unmatched junction bases numbered 5, after V lost 4 bases and J lost 4 bases. The CDR3 covers 15 residues. The CDR3 spells CASSPGTGVYNEQFF. The CDR3 bases that were read are TGTGCCAGCAGCCCAGGGACAGGGGTATACAATGAG.

This clone came up many times. The read terminates 3 residues before the CDR3 end, so the remaining end is supplied by the germline J gene. The V and J genes are TRBV5-1 and TRBJ1-2; D possibly corresponds to TRBD1 (6 bases). The CDR3 has 14 amino acids. Germline CDR1 SGHRS, CDR2 YFSETQ. This chain's CDR3 is CASSLETGFAGYTF. Incomplete CDR3 DNA: TGCGCCAGCAGCTTGGAAACAGGGTTCGCGGGC. Full variable domain (rest looked up from reference TRBV5-1 and TRBJ1-2): KAGVTQTPRYLIKTRGQQVTLSCSPISGHRSVSWYQQTPGQGLQFLFEYFSETQRNKGNFPGRFSGRQFSNSRSEMNVSTLELGDSALYLCASSLETGFAGYTFGSGTRLTVV.

The sample holds many counts of this clone. The read finishes 3 residues shy of the CDR3 end, and the germline J gene is used to complete it. The chain carries TRBV29-1 and TRBJ1-1; D possibly corresponds to TRBD1 (6 bases). The CDR3 length is 13 residues. Per germline, CDR1 SQVTM and CDR2 ANQGSEA. V was trimmed by 7 bases and J by 2 bases, leaving 14 bases between them. CDR3: CSARTEPNTEAFF. Partial CDR3 DNA: TGCAGCGCCAGGACAGAACCCAACACTGAA.

This clone has a count of ten or more. The CDR3 end falls 3 residues outside the read, so it is completed with the germline J gene. The genes are TRBV6-2 or TRBV6-3 and TRBJ1-1; 7 bases line up with TRBD1. CDR1 and CDR2 from the germline V gene are MNHEY and SVGEGT. Unmatched junction bases numbered 14, after V lost 6 bases and J lost 7 bases. CDR3 length: 15 residues. CDR3 bases read: TGTGCCAGCAGAGACAAGTACAGGGGTGTTAGTGAA. It yields the protein CASRDKYRGVSE. The full CDR3 is CASRDKYRGVSEAFF.

A note on this clone: The read halts 3 residues ahead of the CDR3 end, with the missing end drawn from the germline J gene. This sequence joins TRBV19 and TRBJ1-5; no firm D call. Trimming took off 0 bases at V and 2 bases at J, with 5 bases between the two ends. The length of the CDR3 is 14 residues. Germline V gene lookup returns CDR1 LNHDA and CDR2 SQIVND (reference sequence). Incomplete CDR3 DNA: TGTGCCAGTAGTATAGATAAGGGCAATCAGCCC. It specifies CASSIDKGNQP. The entire CDR3 protein reads CASSIDKGNQPQHF. The full variable domain, in which reference TRBV19 and TRBJ1-5 provide the parts outside the CDR3, is DGGITQSPKYLFRKEGQNVTLSCEQNLNHDAMYWYRQDPGQGLRLIYYSQIVNDFQKGDIAEGYSVSREKKESFPLTVTSAQKNPTAFYLCASSIDKGNQPQHFGDGTRLSIL.

The sample holds a few counts of this clone. The CDR3 loop reads CASSLLAGGKETQYF. The DNA read from the CDR3 is TGTGCCAGCAGCTTACTAGCGGGAGGTAAAGAGACG. The chain couples TRBV7-9 to TRBJ2-3; 11 bases are a match to TRBD2. The read halts 3 residues ahead of the CDR3 end, with the missing end drawn from the germline J gene. The CDR3 length is 15 residues. Germline V lookup: CDR1 SEHNR, CDR2 FQNEAQ (reference sequence).

In its sample, this clone was seen many times. The CDR3 end is not reached by the read, which stops 3 residues before it; the germline J gene fills it in. This sequence joins TRBV20-1 and TRBJ1-5, with D perhaps TRBD1 (6 bases). The V end was cut by 0 bases, the J end by 5 bases, with 17 bases between. There are 16 residues in the CDR3. The germline gives CDR1 DFQATT, CDR2 SNEGSKA (reference sequence). This CDR3 reads CSARDGGRGGDQPQHF. CDR3 bases read: TGCAGTGCTAGAGATGGGGGGAGGGGGGGTGATCAGCCC.

Worth noting for this clone: The read halts 3 residues ahead of the CDR3 end, with the missing end drawn from the germline J gene. This chain connects TRBV7-9 to TRBJ1-2; D call uncertain. This CDR3 region has 15 residues. Germline V gene data show CDR1 as SEHNR and CDR2 as FQNEAQ (reference sequence). CDR3 amino acids: CASSLGLAVNNDYTF. Partial CDR3 DNA: TGTGCCAGCAGCTTAGGACTAGCGGTTAACAATGAC.

This clone was seen ten or more times. Read sequence stops 3 residues before the CDR3 end, and the germline J gene provides the missing end. This chain uses TRBV5-6 with TRBJ2-2, with unresolved D. Germline lookup yields CDR1 SGHDT and CDR2 YYEEEE. The length of the CDR3 is 13 residues. V lost 1 base to trimming and J lost 6 bases, with 7 bases between them. CDR3 bases read: TGTGCCAGCAGCTTGTCGGTACCCGGGGAG. The encoded protein is CASSLSVPGE. The whole CDR3 sequence reads CASSLSVPGELFF.

This clone has at least ten counts. The read ends 3 residues shy of where the CDR3 ends; the end is completed using the germline J gene. The chain links TRBV20-1 to TRBJ1-6; D uncertain. This CDR3 spans 16 amino acids. CDR1 and CDR2 from the germline V gene are DFQATT and SNEGSKA (reference sequence). The ends were cut back, 1 base at V and 0 bases at J, with 10 bases in the middle. CDR3 bases read: TGCAGTGCTAGAGTGGGCTTGAGCTCCTATAATTCACCC. Amino acids: CSARVGLSSYNSP. The complete CDR3 reads CSARVGLSSYNSPLHF.

This clone was picked up many times. The read terminates 3 residues ahead of where the CDR3 ends, so the germline J gene completes it. The rearrangement links TRBV5-1 to TRBJ2-2; 10 bases agree with TRBD1. The V gene's germline CDR1 is SGHRS and CDR2 YFSETQ. The CDR3 loop spans 16 amino acids. V trimming: 0 bases; J trimming: 6 bases; junction bases outside the gene matches: 5. The sequenced CDR3 bases are TGCGCCAGCAGCTTGGTCGGGACAGGGGTGGCCGGGGAG. As protein: CASSLVGTGVAGE. The entire CDR3 sequence reads CASSLVGTGVAGELFF.

This clone was found many times. The read ends 3 residues early relative to the CDR3; the germline J gene fills the gap. The chain combines TRBV19 with TRBJ2-7, with a tentative D call TRBD2 (6 bases). The V gene lost 6 bases and the J gene lost 1 base, with 16 bases spanning the gap. CDR3 length: 15 residues. Per the germline V gene, CDR1 is LNHDA and CDR2 is SQIVND (reference sequence). The CDR3 loop reads CASSLGTPNSYEQYF. Partial CDR3 DNA: TGTGCCAGTAGCCTCGGGACTCCGAATTCCTACGAG.

This clone has ten or more counts. The read stops 3 residues short of the end of the CDR3; the missing end is completed from the germline J gene. The chain uses TRBV30 and TRBJ2-7; maybe TRBD1 (5 bases). Between the trimmed V and J ends, which lost 4 bases and 5 bases, there was a span of 18 bases. Per the germline V gene, CDR1 is GTSNPN and CDR2 is SVGIG (reference sequence). There are 14 residues in the CDR3. CDR3 DNA (partial): TGTGCCTGGACCCGCCCGGGCCAGGGTCACGAG. Its protein is CAWTRPGQGHE. The whole CDR3 protein is CAWTRPGQGHEQYF.

This clone was seen ten or more times. The read comes to an end 3 residues before the CDR3 does, leaving the germline J gene to fill in the end. V gene TRBV30 combines with J gene TRBJ1-4, with unresolved D. V lost 7 bases and J lost 7, with 16 bases in between. Germline CDR1 is GTSNPN and CDR2 is SVGIG (reference sequence). This CDR3 spans 13 amino acids. The sequenced part of the CDR3 DNA is TGTGCCTCTGCGACTCGAGGTGGTGAAAAA. Amino acids: CASATRGGEK. The full CDR3 protein reads CASATRGGEKLFF. Together with reference TRBV30 and TRBJ1-4, the CDR3 gives the full variable domain: SQTIHQWPATLVQPVGSPLSLECTVEGTSNPNLYWYRQAAGRGLQLLFYSVGIGQISSEVPQNLSASRPQDRQFILSSKKLLLSDSGFYLCASATRGGEKLFFGSGTQLSVL.

To note about this clone: Read sequence stops 3 residues before the CDR3 end, and the germline J gene provides the missing end. The chain has TRBV18 and TRBJ2-7; D is perhaps TRBD2 (6 bases). Per the germline V gene, CDR1 is KGHSH and CDR2 is LQKENI. V was clipped by 5 bases and J by 5 bases, with 19 bases between them. The CDR3 has 15 amino acids. Incomplete CDR3 DNA: TGTGCCAGCTCAACCGGCTGGGCCGGAGGGGACGAG. This translates into CASSTGWAGGDE. The full CDR3 sequence reads CASSTGWAGGDEQYF.

At least ten counts were recorded for this clone. The read stops 3 residues short of the end of the CDR3; the missing end is completed from the germline J gene. The genes are TRBV5-4 and TRBJ2-7, with 8 bases identical to TRBD1. Germline V gene data show CDR1 as SGHNT and CDR2 as YYREEE (reference sequence). V shed 0 bases, J shed 2 bases, and the junction held 4 bases outside the gene matches. The CDR3 runs to 15 residues. The part of the CDR3 DNA that was read is TGTGCCAGCAGCTTGGCAGGGACAGGAACCTACGAG. Its protein is CASSLAGTGTYE. The CDR3 reads in full as CASSLAGTGTYEQYF.

This clone was observed many times. The sequenced CDR3 bases are TGTGCCAGCAGCGGGGCTGGAGCTTACAATGAG. This codes for CASSGAGAYNE. The complete CDR3 reads CASSGAGAYNEQFF. The rearrangement links TRBV9 to TRBJ2-1; no firm D call. Read coverage stops 3 residues before the CDR3 terminus; the germline J gene supplies the remainder. Trimming removed 3 bases at V and 4 bases at J, with 11 bases between. In germline, CDR1 is SGDLS, CDR2 YYNGEE. The CDR3 is made up of 14 amino acids.

The CDR3 sequence is CASSLGATGRKETYTF. The CDR3 bases that were read are TGTGCCAGCAGCTTAGGGGCCACAGGGAGGAAGGAGACC. The V and J genes are TRBV7-3 and TRBJ1-2, with D possibly matching TRBD1 (6 bases). Read data end 3 residues before the CDR3 end; the end is taken from the germline J gene. This CDR3 comprises 16 residues. CDR1 and CDR2 (germline): SGHTA, FQGTGA.

This clone was observed at least ten times. The CDR3 is cut off 3 residues early in the read; its end comes from the germline J gene. The chain carries TRBV5-1 and TRBJ2-1, with 11 bases identical to TRBD2. CDR1 is SGHRS, CDR2 YFSETQ, per germline. V lost 0 bases and J lost 4; bases outside the gene matches: 9. The length of the CDR3 is 18 residues. CDR3 DNA (partial): TGCGCCAGCAGCTTGGAACGGGGGACTAGCGGTTATTACAATGAG. Amino acid sequence: CASSLERGTSGYYNE. The entire CDR3 reads CASSLERGTSGYYNEQFF.

This clone was picked up many times. CDR3 DNA, as far as it was read: TGCAGTGCGGGGACTAGCGGGAGTATGCAACGGGAGACC. Translated: CSAGTSGSMQRET. The CDR3 in full is CSAGTSGSMQRETQYF. The chain recombines TRBV20-1 with TRBJ2-5; 14 bases map to TRBD2. From the germline J gene comes the end of the CDR3, since the read stops 3 residues before it. Germline loops: CDR1 DFQATT, CDR2 SNEGSKA (reference sequence). The length of the CDR3 is 16 residues. V was pared by 6 bases and J by 5 bases, with 11 bases of the junction left unmatched.

This clone has ten or more counts. The CDR3 DNA, read in part, is TGTGCCAGCTCACCACTTACGGGGGGC. It encodes CASSPLTGG. The whole CDR3 protein is CASSPLTGGYTF. The J gene is TRBJ1-2, the V gene TRBV18; D is ambiguous. With the read ending 3 residues before the CDR3 end, the germline J gene is used to fill in that end. The CDR3 spans 12 residues. Germline V gene sequence: CDR1 KGHSH, CDR2 LQKENI.

This clone was observed many times. The DNA ends 3 residues before the CDR3 does, and the rest of the CDR3 is filled in from the germline J gene. V gene TRBV7-9 combines with J gene TRBJ2-5; unclear D gene. CDR1 and CDR2 from the germline V gene are SEHNR and FQNEAQ (reference sequence). V dropped 5 bases and J dropped 7 bases, with 14 bases sitting between them. The CDR3 has 13 residues. The sequenced part of the CDR3 DNA is TGTGCCAGCAGCAAAGACTTACCTGGGACC. It specifies CASSKDLPGT. Given in full, the CDR3 is CASSKDLPGTQYF.

This clone was recorded at least ten times. The CDR3 is cut off 3 residues early in the read; its end comes from the germline J gene. The chain is built from TRBV5-8 and TRBJ2-1, with TRBD2 matching 7 bases. The CDR3 has 15 amino acids. Germline trimming cut 3 bases from V and 4 bases from J; bases unmatched to any gene: 7. CDR1 is SGHTS, CDR2 YDEGEE, per germline. This CDR3 is CASSSGTTEYNEQFF. CDR3 DNA (partial): TGTGCCAGCAGCTCCGGGACTACCGAATACAATGAG.

In its sample, this clone was seen many times. The read ends 3 residues early relative to the CDR3; the germline J gene fills the gap. The chain carries TRBV20-1 and TRBJ2-7; 12 bases fit TRBD2. Germline lookup yields CDR1 DFQATT and CDR2 SNEGSKA (reference sequence). The CDR3 length is 15 residues. V trimming: 0 bases; J trimming: 3 bases; junction bases outside the gene matches: 3. The CDR3 sequence is CSARDMTSGSYEQYF. CDR3 DNA, as far as it was read: TGCAGTGCTAGAGACATGACTAGCGGGAGCTACGAG.